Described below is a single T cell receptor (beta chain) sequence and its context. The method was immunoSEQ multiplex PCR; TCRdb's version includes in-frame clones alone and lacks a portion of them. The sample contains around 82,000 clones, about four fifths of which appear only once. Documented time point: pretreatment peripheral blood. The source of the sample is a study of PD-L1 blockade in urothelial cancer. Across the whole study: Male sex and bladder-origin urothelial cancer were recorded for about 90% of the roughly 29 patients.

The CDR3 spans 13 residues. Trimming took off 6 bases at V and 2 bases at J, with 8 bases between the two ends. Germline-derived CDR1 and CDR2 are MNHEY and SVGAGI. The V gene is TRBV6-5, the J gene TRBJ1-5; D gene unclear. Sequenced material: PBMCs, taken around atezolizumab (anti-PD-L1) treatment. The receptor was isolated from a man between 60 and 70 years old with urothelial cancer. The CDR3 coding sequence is TGTGCCAGCAGGAAAAGAGGCAATCAGCCCCAGCATTTT. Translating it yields CASRKRGNQPQHF.